These 20 T cell receptor beta chains originate from one sample sequenced in a study of cytomegalovirus exposure and HLA in healthy donors (dated 2017 in TCRdb). The library was built by means of the immunoSEQ multiplex PCR assay. TCRdb stores this immuneACCESS table with in-frame sequences only. Part of the clones is absent; in the studies checked, under half of the shortfall reflects unresolved V genes, and no reason is known for the rest. The sample table shows 160,000 or so clones, and roughly 86% are seen once. The ten largest account for less than 3% of the sample. The sequenced material came from PBMCs. Receptor source: a man aged 18 to 30 in good health and CMV-seropositive.

This sequence joins TRBV7-6 and TRBJ1-1, with 8 bases aligning to TRBD1. V lost 5 bases and J lost 6; bases outside the gene matches: 5. There are 13 residues in the CDR3. Per the germline V gene, CDR1 is SGHVS and CDR2 is FNYEAQ. For the CDR3, the DNA is TGTGCCAGCAGCCCGGACAGGGTGGCTGAAGCTTTCTTT. Translated, it gives CASSPDRVAEAFF.

V gene TRBV7-2 combines with J gene TRBJ2-7, with D perhaps TRBD2 (5 bases). The germline CDR1 and CDR2 sequences are SGHTA and FQGNSA. The V end lost 6 bases, the J end lost 0 bases, and 12 bases lay between the germline ends. The CDR3 consists of 14 residues. The CDR3 DNA reads as TGTGCCAGCAGTGAGGGTGGGAGCTCCTACGAGCAGTACTTC. The encoded protein is CASSEGGSSYEQYF. The full variable domain, rest sourced from reference TRBV7-2 and TRBJ2-7, is GAGVSQSPSNKVTEKGKDVELRCDPISGHTALYWYRQSLGQGLEFLIYFQGNSAPDKSGLPSDRFSAERTGGSVSTLTIQRTQQEDSAVYLCASSEGGSSYEQYFGPGTRLTVT.

This chain uses TRBV5-1 with TRBJ2-5; 7 nucleotides agree with TRBD2. CDR1 is SGHRS and CDR2 is YFSETQ in the germline V gene. This CDR3 is 13 amino acids long. V gave up 10 bases and J gave up 4 bases; unmatched junction bases: 10. Here the CDR3 DNA reads TGCGCCGGCTCATCTAGCGGTGTAGAGACCCAGTACTTC. Amino acid sequence: CAGSSSGVETQYF.

This CDR3 is CASSLEWNRRTLYF. Here the CDR3 DNA reads TGTGCCAGCAGTTTAGAATGGAACAGGCGGACCCTGTACTTC. V gene TRBV28 combines with J gene TRBJ2-7; possibly TRBD1 for D (5 bases). There are 14 residues in the CDR3. Between the trimmed V and J ends, which lost 2 bases and 12 bases, there was a span of 20 bases. Looked up from germline, CDR1 is MDHEN and CDR2 is SYDVKM.

The rearrangement joins TRBV14 to TRBJ2-7; weak D call: TRBD1 (6 bases). V was clipped by 0 bases and J by 5 bases, with 23 bases between them. Per the germline V gene, CDR1 is SGHDN and CDR2 is FVKESK. This CDR3 is 18 amino acids long. The CDR3 coding sequence is TGTGCCAGCAGCCAAGACTGGGACATGGCTCTAGAGGTCCACGAGCAGTACTTC. This gives the protein CASSQDWDMALEVHEQYF.

The chain is built from TRBV29-1 and TRBJ1-4; D might be TRBD1 (5 bases). This CDR3 spans 15 amino acids. Germline CDR1 and CDR2: SQVTM and ANQGSEA. V lost 3 bases and J 0 bases, leaving 11 bases between the germline ends. CDR3 protein: CSVELGEATNEKLFF. In DNA, the CDR3 is TGCAGCGTTGAGTTGGGGGAGGCAACTAATGAAAAACTGTTTTTT.

The chain is built from TRBV7-8 and TRBJ1-5, with D tentatively TRBD1 (5 bases). Trimming left V 1 base short and J 4 bases short, with 5 bases between. The CDR3 sequence is 13 residues long. Germline CDR1 is SGHVS and CDR2 is FQNEAQ. In nucleotides, the CDR3 is TGTGCCAGCAGCTTAGGACAGAATCAGCCCCAGCATTTT. Its translation is CASSLGQNQPQHF.

The chain employs TRBV13 and TRBJ2-7; 12 nucleotides line up with TRBD2. The trim removed 4 bases at V and 3 bases at J, leaving 10 bases unmatched. CDR1 and CDR2 (germline): PRHDT, FYEKMQ (reference sequence). The CDR3 has 17 residues. CDR3 in amino acids: CASSSPSGRAAGYEQYF. CDR3 coding DNA: TGTGCCAGCAGCTCCCCTAGCGGGAGGGCCGCTGGCTACGAGCAGTACTTC.

V and J are TRBV5-1 and TRBJ2-1; possible D gene TRBD1, 6 bases. This CDR3 has 15 amino acids. Looked up from germline, CDR1 is SGHRS and CDR2 is YFSETQ. Trimming took off 4 bases at V and 8 bases at J, with 19 bases between the two ends. The CDR3 is CASSPGQIPWDEQFF. The CDR3, as DNA: TGCGCCAGCAGCCCCGGACAGATCCCTTGGGATGAGCAGTTCTTC.

V is TRBV4-3 and J is TRBJ1-6; no clear D. CDR1 is LGHNA, CDR2 YSLEER, per germline. The CDR3 loop spans 13 amino acids. V lost 0 bases, J lost 11 bases, and 8 bases lay in between. The CDR3 reads CASSQDANAPLHF. CDR3 bases: TGCGCCAGCAGCCAAGATGCGAATGCACCCCTCCACTTT.

The chain uses TRBV4-2 and TRBJ1-1; D ambiguous. The CDR3 has 18 residues. V was shortened by 1 base and J by 0 bases, with 18 bases between the two germline ends. The V gene's germline CDR1 is LGHNA and CDR2 YNFKEQ. Here the CDR3 reads CASSQVLPRRQLNTEAFF. In DNA form, the CDR3 reads TGTGCCAGCAGCCAAGTTTTGCCCAGGAGGCAACTGAACACTGAAGCTTTCTTT.

The chain links TRBV10-3 to TRBJ2-7; TRBD2 matches at 8 bases. This CDR3 has 15 residues. Germline V gene sequence: CDR1 ENHRY, CDR2 SYGVKD. V lost 5 bases to trimming and J lost 5 bases; unmatched junction nucleotides: 11. In DNA form, the CDR3 reads TGTGCCATCAGTCAATCGGCGGGAGGAGTAGACGAGCAGTACTTC. Protein product: CAISQSAGGVDEQYF.

This sequence joins TRBV5-1 and TRBJ2-1, with D possibly being TRBD2 (6 bases). The length of the CDR3 is 19 residues. CDR1 SGHRS and CDR2 YFSETQ come from the germline V gene. The germline V and J ends were trimmed by 4 bases and 0 bases, with 23 bases remaining between them. CDR3 bases: TGCGCCAGCAGCGCCACGGGTGGGAGGATCGGCAGCTCCTACAATGAGCAGTTCTTC. This translates into CASSATGGRIGSSYNEQFF.

V gene TRBV7-2 combines with J gene TRBJ2-1; 8 bases are shared with TRBD2. Per the germline V gene, CDR1 is SGHTA and CDR2 is FQGNSA. The CDR3 runs 16 residues. V lost 1 base and J lost 5; bases outside the gene matches: 7. The chain's CDR3 is CASSLDRGGDHNEQFF. The CDR3 DNA reads TGTGCCAGCAGCTTAGATCGGGGGGGCGACCACAATGAGCAGTTCTTC. Based on the CDR3 plus reference TRBV7-2 and TRBJ2-1, the full variable domain is GAGVSQSPSNKVTEKGKDVELRCDPISGHTALYWYRQSLGQGLEFLIYFQGNSAPDKSGLPSDRFSAERTGGSVSTLTIQRTQQEDSAVYLCASSLDRGGDHNEQFFGPGTRLTVL.

This rearrangement joins TRBV27 to TRBJ2-5, with 8 bases lining up with TRBD1. The CDR3 is 14 residues long. Germline-derived CDR1 and CDR2 are MNHEY and SMNVEV (reference sequence). Trimming cost V 5 bases and J 4 bases; bases outside gene matches: 6. CDR3 region: CASSAAGGPETQYF. The DNA of the CDR3 is TGTGCCAGCAGTGCAGCAGGGGGCCCAGAGACCCAGTACTTC.

V and J are TRBV7-9 and TRBJ2-1; 9 bases map to TRBD1. The CDR3 length is 15 residues. Germline V gene lookup returns CDR1 SEHNR and CDR2 FQNEAQ (reference sequence). The J segment lost 8 bases and the V segment lost 0 bases, leaving 5 bases of the junction unmatched. The CDR3 DNA follows: TGTGCCAGCAGCTTAGCCTCAGACAGGGGGGATGAGCAGTTCTTC. Translation gives CASSLASDRGDEQFF. Together with reference TRBV7-9 and TRBJ2-1, the CDR3 gives the full variable domain: DTGVSQNPRHKITKRGQNVTFRCDPISEHNRLYWYRQTLGQGPEFLTYFQNEAQLEKSRLLSDRFSAERPKGSFSTLEIQRTEQGDSAMYLCASSLASDRGDEQFFGPGTRLTVL.

This clone was observed once. The chain combines TRBV5-1 with TRBJ2-7, with D perhaps matching TRBD1 (6 bases). Trimming removed 4 bases at V and 7 bases at J, with 21 bases between. Germline assignment: CDR1 SGHRS and CDR2 YFSETQ. The CDR3 spans 15 residues. The CDR3 sequence is CASSPEKGDLREQYF. The CDR3, as DNA: TGCGCCAGCAGCCCGGAAAAGGGGGATCTGAGGGAGCAGTACTTC.

V usage is TRBV15 and J usage is TRBJ1-2; 7 bases match TRBD1. The V and J ends lost 3 bases and 4 bases, in that order; junction bases with no gene match: 8. This CDR3 has 15 amino acids. Germline V gives CDR1 LNHNV, CDR2 YYDKDF (reference sequence). CDR3 amino acids: CATSRRQGSSYGYTF. The CDR3 nucleotides read TGTGCCACCAGCAGGCGACAGGGATCTAGCTATGGCTACACCTTC.

The chain couples TRBV11-2 to TRBJ2-7, with 7 bases that match TRBD1. The ends lost 5 bases at V and 2 bases at J; junction bases unmatched: 6. Germline V gives CDR1 SGHAT, CDR2 FQNNGV. The CDR3 is 14 amino acids. The CDR3 loop reads CASSTGQRAYEQYF. CDR3 in DNA: TGTGCCAGCAGCACGGGACAGAGGGCCTACGAGCAGTACTTC.

As regards this clone: An end of the junction differs from the germline gene, which may be a read error. The chain joins TRBV5-6 to TRBJ1-6; TRBD1 is a possible D gene (6 bases). CDR1 is SGHDT and CDR2 is YYEEEE in the germline V gene. The CDR3 contains 12 residues. CDR3 sequence (DNA): TGTGCCAGCAGTGACGGCAGGGGAAAATTCTACTTT. Residues: CASSDGRGKFYF.